This T cell receptor beta chain was sequenced for a study of cytomegalovirus exposure and HLA in healthy donors. Study as a whole: An earlier analysis found around 100 million unique TCR beta sequences from about 190 million T cells.

Findings and caveats of the study: The majority of CMV-associated TCR beta chains were reported as apparently HLA-restricted in a later analysis. It was in a later analysis that TCR association rates were seen to vary by HLA locus, highest for DRB1 and lowest for HLA-C.

Primers for the PCR totalled 60 Vbeta and 13 Jbeta. Repertoires were generated with immunoSEQ multiplex PCR, while TCRdb's copy carries only in-frame clones and drops some. The profile shows about 170,000 clones, 75% to 85% of them singletons. Healthy people donating bone marrow made up the donors. Concerning this clone itself: The target antigen is unknown.

CDR1 is SGHRS and CDR2 is YFSETQ in the germline V gene. V lost 0 bases to trimming and J lost 6 bases, with 7 bases between them. The CDR3 totals 13 residues. The clonotype originates from a woman aged 18-29 years in good health and CMV-seropositive. The chain links TRBV5-1 to TRBJ2-1, with a tentative D call TRBD1 (5 bases). Sequencing was carried out using PBMCs. The CDR3 DNA reads as TGCGCCAGCAGCTTGGTTAGGGGCAATGAGCAGTTCTTC. This codes for CASSLVRGNEQFF.